One and the same sample provided the 21 T cell receptor beta chains below, sequenced in a study of shared clonotypes between healthy human individuals. The data were produced by immunoSEQ multiplex PCR, yet TCRdb's version contains in-frame clones alone and is incomplete. The data hold approximately 2,000,000 clones, with about nine tenths observed a single time. Sequencing input: naive CD4+ T cells from PBMCs. Specified subset: CD45RA+ positively selected. The receptors come from a man between 18 and 29 years old in good health. Some clones in this sample may be carry-over from other donors' samples.

In this sample, this clone turned up once. This sequence joins TRBV5-6 and TRBJ2-2; D is unclear. Germline values: CDR1 SGHDT, CDR2 YYEEEE. Between the trimmed V and J ends, which lost 5 bases and 1 base, there was a span of 9 bases. CDR3 length: 14 residues. CDR3: CASRSKGNTGELFF. CDR3 DNA sequence: TGTGCCAGCAGATCAAAGGGGAACACCGGGGAGCTGTTTTTT.

The V and J genes are TRBV23-1 and TRBJ2-7; the match to TRBD2 covers 9 bases. TRBV23-1 is placed among ORFs of uncertain function. J gave up 3 bases and V 11 bases, and 8 bases lay outside the gene matches. The CDR3 contains 13 residues. In DNA, the CDR3 is TGCGCCTCGACGACTAGCGGAAACTACGAGCAGTACTTC. Amino acids: CASTTSGNYEQYF.

V is TRBV10-1 and J is TRBJ2-7; 10 bases line up with TRBD2. Germline lookup yields CDR1 WNHNN and CDR2 SYGVQD (reference sequence). Germline trimming cut 0 bases from V and 6 bases from J; bases unmatched to any gene: 5. This CDR3 is built from 15 residues. CDR3 DNA sequence: TGCGCCAGCAGTGAGTCGAGCGGGGGGGTTGCCGAGCAGTACTTC. It yields the protein CASSESSGGVAEQYF.

V and J are TRBV5-1 and TRBJ2-1; TRBD1 might be the D (7 bases). Germline CDR1 and CDR2: SGHRS and YFSETQ. Between the trimmed V and J ends, which lost 1 base and 4 bases, there was a span of 12 bases. The CDR3 loop spans 15 amino acids. The CDR3 coding sequence is TGCGCCAGCAGCTTGTCGCCAGGGGGGTACAATGAGCAGTTCTTC. Its protein is CASSLSPGGYNEQFF. The full variable domain, its missing parts supplied by reference TRBV5-1 and TRBJ2-1, is KAGVTQTPRYLIKTRGQQVTLSCSPISGHRSVSWYQQTPGQGLQFLFEYFSETQRNKGNFPGRFSGRQFSNSRSEMNVSTLELGDSALYLCASSLSPGGYNEQFFGPGTRLTVL.

J is TRBJ1-5 and V is TRBV5-1, with D possibly TRBD1 on 5 matching bases. V was trimmed by 4 bases and J by 5 bases, leaving 19 bases between them. This CDR3 comprises 16 residues. CDR1 is SGHRS and CDR2 is YFSETQ in the germline V gene. The CDR3 loop reads CASSPGFSGRDQPQHF. In nucleotides, the CDR3 is TGCGCCAGCAGCCCTGGTTTCTCAGGGAGGGATCAGCCCCAGCATTTT.

This chain connects TRBV6-6 to TRBJ1-4; possibly TRBD1 for D (5 bases). V lost 7 bases to trimming and J lost 4 bases, with 13 bases between them. The germline CDR1 and CDR2 sequences are MNHNY and SVGAGI (reference sequence). The CDR3 consists of 14 residues. The CDR3 nucleotides read TGTGCCAGCATGCGGGGCAGTGGTAATGAAAAACTGTTTTTT. Its protein product is CASMRGSGNEKLFF.

The chain uses TRBV6-6 and TRBJ1-4, with D maybe TRBD1 (6 bases). Germline CDR1 reads MNHNY; CDR2 reads SVGAGI (reference sequence). CDR3 length: 15 amino acids. Trimming left V 4 bases short and J 3 bases short, with 12 bases between. CDR3 region: CASSSLDSSNEKLFF. For the CDR3, the DNA is TGTGCCAGCAGTTCCCTGGACAGTTCTAATGAAAAACTGTTTTTT.

The V gene is TRBV4-1, the J gene TRBJ1-5; D is uncertain. This CDR3 spans 15 amino acids. V was trimmed by 4 bases and J by 4 bases, leaving 14 bases between them. In germline, CDR1 is MGHRA, CDR2 YSYEKL. CDR3 residues: CASSRLAGLNQPQHF. In DNA form, the CDR3 reads TGCGCCAGCAGCCGGTTGGCAGGATTAAATCAGCCCCAGCATTTT.

The chain has TRBV2 and TRBJ2-3, with a tentative D call TRBD2 (5 bases). CDR1 SNHLY and CDR2 FYNNEI come from the germline V gene. V shed 4 bases and J shed 6 bases, with 11 bases lying between them. CDR3 size: 13 residues. CDR3: CASSANSVDTQYF. The CDR3 coding sequence is TGTGCCAGCAGTGCTAATAGCGTCGATACGCAGTATTTT.

The rearrangement links TRBV6-5 to TRBJ1-1; D is uncertain. The V gene's germline CDR1 is MNHEY and CDR2 SVGAGI. Trimming removed 4 bases from V and 4 bases from J, with 10 bases in between. This CDR3 comprises 13 residues. CDR3 protein: CASSSYSATEAFF. The CDR3 DNA reads TGTGCCAGCAGTTCATATTCGGCCACTGAAGCTTTCTTT.

The gene calls are TRBV28 and TRBJ2-7, with 7 bases aligning to TRBD1. The J segment lost 4 bases and the V segment lost 8 bases, leaving 11 bases of the junction unmatched. The CDR3 is made up of 14 amino acids. Germline CDR1 and CDR2: MDHEN and SYDVKM. The CDR3 loop is CASQTDRVFYEQYF. As DNA, the CDR3 is TGTGCCAGCCAAACCGACAGGGTTTTTTACGAGCAGTACTTC. The entire variable domain, with the rest obtained from reference TRBV28 and TRBJ2-7, is as follows: DVKVTQSSRYLVKRTGEKVFLECVQDMDHENMFWYRQDPGLGLRLIYFSYDVKMKEKGDIPEGYSVSREKKERFSLILESASTNQTSMYLCASQTDRVFYEQYFGPGTRLTVT.

The chain has TRBV28 and TRBJ2-7; D is unresolved. Trimming left V 3 bases short and J 6 bases short, with 12 bases between. The CDR3 runs to 13 residues. CDR1 is MDHEN, CDR2 SYDVKM, per germline. The CDR3, as DNA: TGTGCCAGCAGTTTTAGAGGAGACATCGAGCAGTACTTC. It is translated as CASSFRGDIEQYF.

V and J are TRBV28 and TRBJ1-5, with a possible D match to TRBD1 (5 bases). Trimming shortened V by 7 bases and J by 16 bases, and 23 bases separated the two germline ends. Germline V CDR1 and CDR2: MDHEN, SYDVKM. The CDR3 spans 13 residues. The CDR3 nucleotides are TGTGCCAGCACTTCCCCTCCCCTCAACAGGATTCATTTT. Translation gives CASTSPPLNRIHF.

This clone was seen just once. This rearrangement joins TRBV28 to TRBJ1-2; TRBD1 might be the D (5 bases). This CDR3 is 13 amino acids long. From germline, CDR1 is MDHEN and CDR2 SYDVKM. V was clipped by 6 bases and J by 3 bases, with 11 bases between them. In DNA form, the CDR3 reads TGTGCCAGCAGAGAACAGGTTTACTATGGCTACACCTTC. Its translation is CASREQVYYGYTF.

The V and J genes are TRBV10-3 and TRBJ1-1; 8 bases match TRBD1. There are 14 residues in the CDR3. The junction had 8 bases not matched to a gene; V was cut back by 6 bases and J by 5 bases. The V gene's germline CDR1 is ENHRY and CDR2 SYGVKD. CDR3 nucleotide sequence: TGTGCCATCAGCGGACAGGGAATGTCGACTGAAGCTTTCTTT. This codes for CAISGQGMSTEAFF.

The gene calls are TRBV7-2 and TRBJ1-4; D not resolved. The ends were cut back, 3 bases at V and 7 bases at J, with 9 bases in the middle. Germline V gives CDR1 SGHTA, CDR2 FQGNSA. This CDR3 has 13 amino acids. In DNA, the CDR3 is TGTGCCAGCAGCTTGTATGTCGGTGAAAAACTGTTTTTT. Translating gives CASSLYVGEKLFF. Based on the CDR3 plus reference TRBV7-2 and TRBJ1-4, the full variable domain is GAGVSQSPSNKVTEKGKDVELRCDPISGHTALYWYRQSLGQGLEFLIYFQGNSAPDKSGLPSDRFSAERTGGSVSTLTIQRTQQEDSAVYLCASSLYVGEKLFFGSGTQLSVL.

This sequence joins TRBV6-5 and TRBJ1-3; D unresolved. There are 15 residues in the CDR3. V was pared by 6 bases and J by 3 bases, with 15 bases between. Germline CDR1 and CDR2: MNHEY and SVGAGI. The CDR3 DNA sequence: TGTGCCAGCAGGCCACCTGGCGTCCTTGGAAACACCATATATTTT. It is translated as CASRPPGVLGNTIYF.

The chain has TRBV25-1 and TRBJ2-1; a possible D gene is TRBD2 (5 bases). Per germline, CDR1 MGHDK and CDR2 SYGVNS. The CDR3 consists of 12 residues. With 10 bases removed from V and 6 bases from J, the gap between germline ends came to 13 bases. CDR3 in amino acids: CAIARGANEQFF. CDR3 nucleotides: TGTGCCATAGCTCGGGGAGCCAATGAGCAGTTCTTC.

The chain recombines TRBV2 with TRBJ2-7; D call uncertain. V lost 3 bases and J 1 base, leaving 7 bases between the germline ends. Germline V gene lookup returns CDR1 SNHLY and CDR2 FYNNEI. The CDR3 has 13 residues. For the CDR3, the DNA is TGTGCCAGCAGTGAGGTCGGGTCCTACGAGCAGTACTTC. Encoded protein: CASSEVGSYEQYF.

Regarding this clone: Other DNA sequences from this sample encode an identical CDR3 as well. V usage is TRBV9 and J usage is TRBJ1-5, with D perhaps matching TRBD1 (6 bases). From germline, CDR1 is SGDLS and CDR2 YYNGEE. CDR3 length: 15 amino acids. Trimming removed 4 bases from V and 0 bases from J, with 11 bases in between. The CDR3 sequence: CASSPTGYSNQPQHF. The CDR3 bases are TGTGCCAGCAGCCCCACAGGGTATAGCAATCAGCCCCAGCATTTT.

The CDR3 is CASSRGLAGGPDTQYF. As DNA, the CDR3 is TGCGCCAGCAGCAGGGGACTAGCGGGAGGGCCAGATACGCAGTATTTT. V is TRBV5-1 and J is TRBJ2-3; TRBD2 agrees at 16 bases. Germline lookup yields CDR1 SGHRS and CDR2 YFSETQ. V lost 4 bases and J lost 4; bases outside the gene matches: 3. CDR3 length: 16 amino acids.